The sequence of this TCR beta chain was determined in a study of a mutant IDH1 vaccine in newly diagnosed glioma. Study as a whole: The study gave patients eight vaccinations in weeks 1, 3, 5, 7, 11, 15, 19, 23. The study started vaccination 4-6 weeks after radiotherapy alone, or with temozolomide cycles. It was radiotherapy, temozolomide, or both that patients received previously, with most receiving both.

As to time point: week 23, last vaccination. In every dose of vaccine, 300 ug of mutant IDH1 20-mer peptide was given alongside topical imiquimod. Donor diagnoses consisted of new WHO grade 3 or 4 IDH1-mutant, ATRX-lost astrocytomas. The CDR3 covers 15 residues. V was clipped by 1 base and J by 4 bases, with 11 bases between them. Germline V gene sequence: CDR1 SGHDN, CDR2 FVKESK. About this clone: Its matching antigen is unknown.

Libraries were prepared by immunoSEQ multiplex PCR; TCRdb keeps only in-frame clonotypes and omits some of them. The table shows some 29,000 clones, with roughly 80% occurring only once. This sequence originates from a woman aged 25 to 39 with glioma. The J gene is TRBJ2-1, the V gene TRBV14; D is ambiguous. The sample here was PBMCs, taken from a glioma patient whose treatment included an IDH1 peptide vaccine. DNA of the CDR3: TGTGCCAGCAGCCAAGGTGCTCAAGGTTACAATGAGCAGTTCTTC. Protein: CASSQGAQGYNEQFF.